The table lists the clone carrying this TCR beta chain with a few counts. This entry comes from a study of blood T cell repertoires in COVID-19. Study summary: Samples representing acute and convalescent COVID-19 were sourced from the United States, Italy and Spain. Sample material is recorded as cDNA or gDNA derived from T cells, B-cell-depleted T cells, or PBMCs.

In the original processing: Amplification from reference gene primers served as the basis for estimated nucleated cell counts. Using immunoSEQ multiplex PCR, the repertoire was profiled, and TCRdb retains in-frame clones only, with some absent. V, J and clone size were drawn from that table, and D and trimming were deduced from the DNA. The table records 200,000 to 250,000 clones, 80% to 90% of them present only once. The CDR3 extends over 14 amino acids. The V gene's germline CDR1 is SGHTA and CDR2 FQGNSA. V lost 1 base and J 2 bases, leaving 6 bases between the germline ends. The V and J genes are TRBV7-2 and TRBJ2-4; possibly TRBD2 for D (5 bases). The sample comprised peripheral blood. This TCR was recovered from a middle-aged man with active or convalescent COVID-19. The CDR3 reads CASSLGGSKNIQYF. Here the CDR3 DNA reads TGTGCCAGCAGCTTAGGAGGGTCCAAAAACATTCAGTACTTC. Supplemented by reference TRBV7-2 and TRBJ2-4, the full variable domain reads GAGVSQSPSNKVTEKGKDVELRCDPISGHTALYWYRQSLGQGLEFLIYFQGNSAPDKSGLPSDRFSAERTGGSVSTLTIQRTQQEDSAVYLCASSLGGSKNIQYFGAGTRLSVL.